These 22 T cell receptor beta chains came from one sample sequenced in a study of blood T cell repertoires in COVID-19. TCRdb's copy holds only in-frame clones and misses some; the assay was immunoSEQ multiplex PCR. Among some 73,000 clones, less than 85% were seen once, and the ten largest hold around 21%. Specimen: peripheral blood. The source of these receptors is a man aged 55-75 years with acute or convalescent COVID-19.

The chain combines TRBV3-1 (or the pseudogene TRBV3-2) with TRBJ2-5; a weak D match, TRBD1 (6 bases). The CDR3 is 18 residues long. The ends were cut back, 1 base at V and 0 bases at J, with 18 bases in the middle. CDR1 is LGHDT, CDR2 YNNKEL, per germline (reference sequence). The CDR3 here is CASSQVPPGQRYQETQYF. The CDR3 region has the DNA TGTGCCAGCAGCCAAGTTCCGCCGGGACAAAGATACCAAGAGACCCAGTACTTC.

This chain connects TRBV6-5 to TRBJ2-3; no definite D call. V was pared by 0 bases and J by 2 bases, with 6 bases between. Germline CDR1 is MNHEY and CDR2 is SVGAGI. The CDR3 loop spans 14 amino acids. CDR3 in DNA: TGTGCCAGCAGTTACTCGTGGCCCACAGATACGCAGTATTTT. Protein: CASSYSWPTDTQYF.

V and J are TRBV18 and TRBJ2-7, with no clear D. The length of the CDR3 is 13 residues. Looked up from germline, CDR1 is KGHSH and CDR2 is LQKENI. V was cut by 2 bases and J by 3 bases, with 8 bases left in between. The CDR3 region is CASSPSEHYEQYF. CDR3 DNA: TGTGCCAGCTCACCAAGTGAACACTACGAGCAGTACTTC.

The chain combines TRBV27 with TRBJ2-3, with D hard to call. Germline CDR1 and CDR2: MNHEY and SMNVEV (reference sequence). Trimming removed 5 bases at V and 2 bases at J, with 8 bases between. This CDR3 has 13 residues. The CDR3 DNA reads TGTGCCAGCAGTCTTCTACCCACAGATACGCAGTATTTT. Protein product: CASSLLPTDTQYF.

The chain recombines TRBV5-1 with TRBJ2-1; D uncertain. Germline loops: CDR1 SGHRS, CDR2 YFSETQ. The CDR3 consists of 19 residues. Trimming cost V 1 base and J 0 bases, with 20 bases left between them. CDR3 residues: CASSLRSTYGPSSYNEQFF. The CDR3 coding sequence is TGCGCCAGCAGCTTGCGGTCGACGTATGGGCCGAGCTCCTACAATGAGCAGTTCTTC. Variable domain in full (rest from reference TRBV5-1 and TRBJ2-1): KAGVTQTPRYLIKTRGQQVTLSCSPISGHRSVSWYQQTPGQGLQFLFEYFSETQRNKGNFPGRFSGRQFSNSRSEMNVSTLELGDSALYLCASSLRSTYGPSSYNEQFFGPGTRLTVL.

V is TRBV19 and J is TRBJ1-6; D remains unclear. V lost 10 bases and J 2 bases, leaving 12 bases between the germline ends. This CDR3 contains 14 residues. Germline-derived CDR1 and CDR2 are LNHDA and SQIVND (reference sequence). CDR3 in DNA: TGTGCCACCACAATGGGCACCTATAATTCACCCCTCCACTTT. Translation: CATTMGTYNSPLHF.

The chain is built from TRBV6-4 and TRBJ2-3; 7 bases fit TRBD1. The trim removed 0 bases at V and 4 bases at J, leaving 1 base unmatched. The germline CDR1 and CDR2 sequences are MRHNA and SNTAGT. The CDR3 runs 14 residues. The CDR3 reads CASSDSGGADTQYF. CDR3 nucleotides: TGTGCCAGCAGTGACTCAGGGGGCGCAGATACGCAGTATTTT.

CDR3 in amino acids: CASSLVASGGYNEQFF. The CDR3 coding sequence is TGCGCCAGCAGCTTGGTTGCTAGCGGGGGATACAATGAGCAGTTCTTC. The chain employs TRBV5-1 and TRBJ2-1; 10 bases map to TRBD2. Germline-derived CDR1 and CDR2 are SGHRS and YFSETQ. The V segment lost 0 bases and the J segment 4 bases; nucleotides outside the gene matches: 4. The CDR3 consists of 16 residues. The variable domain in full, completed from reference TRBV5-1 and TRBJ2-1, reads KAGVTQTPRYLIKTRGQQVTLSCSPISGHRSVSWYQQTPGQGLQFLFEYFSETQRNKGNFPGRFSGRQFSNSRSEMNVSTLELGDSALYLCASSLVASGGYNEQFFGPGTRLTVL.

The chain has TRBV4-1 and TRBJ2-3; TRBD2 matches at 7 bases. Germline V gives CDR1 MGHRA, CDR2 YSYEKL. Trimming removed 2 bases from V and 3 bases from J; junction bases left unmatched: 8. The CDR3 spans 16 residues. The CDR3 region has the DNA TGCGCCAGCAGCCAACAAGCGGGGACCGGGACAGATACGCAGTATTTT. Protein: CASSQQAGTGTDTQYF.

V gene TRBV30 combines with J gene TRBJ2-1; D unresolved. The germline CDR1 and CDR2 sequences are GTSNPN and SVGIG (reference sequence). The CDR3 has 10 amino acids. V lost 7 bases, J lost 6 bases, and 7 bases lay in between. CDR3 nucleotide sequence: TGTGCCTTCAAGCGCAATGAGCAGTTCTTC. This encodes CAFKRNEQFF. The full variable domain, its missing parts supplied by reference TRBV30 and TRBJ2-1, is SQTIHQWPATLVQPVGSPLSLECTVEGTSNPNLYWYRQAAGRGLQLLFYSVGIGQISSEVPQNLSASRPQDRQFILSSKKLLLSDSGFYLCAFKRNEQFFGPGTRLTVL.

V gene TRBV6-5 combines with J gene TRBJ2-2; D remains unclear. Trimming left V 6 bases short and J 2 bases short, with 7 bases between. The CDR3 sequence is 13 residues long. Germline CDR1 MNHEY, CDR2 SVGAGI. CDR3 DNA: TGTGCCAGCAGATCATTCAACACCGGGGAGCTGTTTTTT. Encoded protein: CASRSFNTGELFF.

This clone was seen only a few times. The same CDR3 is also encoded by other DNA sequences in this sample. The chain is built from TRBV5-1 and TRBJ1-3; no clear D. Trimming shortened V by 0 bases and J by 3 bases, and 10 bases separated the two germline ends. From germline, CDR1 is SGHRS and CDR2 YFSETQ. The CDR3 consists of 15 residues. In nucleotides, the CDR3 is TGCGCCAGCAGCTTGGTAGGAGGAGGTGGAAACACCATATATTTT. Translated, it gives CASSLVGGGGNTIYF.

The V and J genes are TRBV5-1 and TRBJ2-5; the D gene is possibly TRBD1 (6 bases). The CDR3 extends over 15 amino acids. CDR1 and CDR2 from the germline V gene are SGHRS and YFSETQ. V was pared by 2 bases and J by 1 base, with 12 bases between. The CDR3 spells CASSLQGRPQETQYF. CDR3 in DNA: TGCGCCAGCAGCTTACAGGGACGGCCCCAAGAGACCCAGTACTTC.

This clone is medium-sized in the sample. V gene TRBV7-9 combines with J gene TRBJ1-1, with TRBD1 as a possible D gene (5 bases). CDR3 size: 13 residues. CDR1 and CDR2 from the germline V gene are SEHNR and FQNEAQ (reference sequence). Trimming stripped 5 bases from V and 4 bases from J, with 11 bases between. The CDR3 nucleotides are TGTGCCAGCAGCCCTCAGGGTCGCACTGAAGCTTTCTTT. Its translation is CASSPQGRTEAFF.

The chain links TRBV28 to TRBJ2-7; TRBD1 matches 8 bases. After removal of 8 bases from V and 5 bases from J, the junction contained 5 bases not matched to a gene. This CDR3 contains 12 residues. CDR1 and CDR2 (germline): MDHEN, SYDVKM. For the CDR3, the DNA is TGTGCCAGCCTGGACAGGGAAAACGAGCAGTACTTC. Encoded protein: CASLDRENEQYF.

The genes are TRBV7-8 and TRBJ2-7; unclear D gene. V was clipped by 1 base and J by 4 bases, with 8 bases between them. The CDR3 is 13 residues long. CDR1 and CDR2 (germline): SGHVS, FQNEAQ. CDR3 protein: CASSLGVLYEQYV. Written as DNA, the CDR3 is TGTGCCAGCAGCTTAGGAGTGTTGTACGAGCAGTACGTC.

The V gene is TRBV5-1, the J gene TRBJ1-1, with 8 bases aligning to TRBD1. The CDR3 is 15 amino acids. Per the germline V gene, CDR1 is SGHRS and CDR2 is YFSETQ. Trimming at V came to 2 bases and at J to 4 bases, leaving 7 bases not matched to a gene. CDR3 DNA: TGCGCCAGCAGCTTCACGGGACAGGCCCTCACTGAAGCTTTCTTT. This translates into CASSFTGQALTEAFF.

The CDR3 spells CASSLAREGYEQYF. DNA of the CDR3: TGTGCCAGCAGTTTAGCTAGGGAGGGGTACGAGCAGTACTTC. This sequence joins TRBV28 and TRBJ2-7; 7 positions match TRBD2. The CDR3 is 14 residues long. Germline-derived CDR1 and CDR2 are MDHEN and SYDVKM. Trimming at V came to 2 bases and at J to 4 bases, leaving 5 bases not matched to a gene.

The rearrangement joins TRBV19 to TRBJ2-3; D is uncertain. The CDR3 loop spans 12 amino acids. The V end was cut by 4 bases, the J end by 3 bases, with 5 bases between. Germline V CDR1 and CDR2: LNHDA, SQIVND (reference sequence). The CDR3, as DNA: TGTGCCAGTAGTACCAATACAGATACGCAGTATTTT. This translates into CASSTNTDTQYF.

The rearrangement joins TRBV6-2 or TRBV6-3 to TRBJ1-1; 7 positions agree with TRBD1. This CDR3 comprises 15 residues. Germline loops: CDR1 MNHEY, CDR2 SVGEGT. V shed 6 bases, J shed 1 base, and the junction held 8 bases outside the gene matches. CDR3 sequence: CASSEPDRKNTEAFF. In DNA form, the CDR3 reads TGTGCCAGCAGCGAACCGGACAGGAAGAACACTGAAGCTTTCTTT.

In this sample, this clone turned up many times. J is TRBJ2-1 and V is TRBV5-1, with a possible D match to TRBD1 (6 bases). The CDR3 covers 14 residues. In germline, CDR1 is SGHRS, CDR2 YFSETQ. Deletions cut 7 bases from V and 5 bases from J, with 16 bases between. As DNA, the CDR3 is TGCGCCAGCGGCAGGACAGCGGCCGACAATGAGCAGTTCTTC. Encoded protein: CASGRTAADNEQFF. Looking up the rest from reference TRBV5-1 and TRBJ2-1 gives the full variable domain: KAGVTQTPRYLIKTRGQQVTLSCSPISGHRSVSWYQQTPGQGLQFLFEYFSETQRNKGNFPGRFSGRQFSNSRSEMNVSTLELGDSALYLCASGRTAADNEQFFGPGTRLTVL.

The chain carries TRBV24-1 and TRBJ2-1, with TRBD2 identical over 14 bases. CDR1 KGHDR and CDR2 SFDVKD come from the germline V gene. CDR3 length equals 16 residues. After removal of 3 bases from V and 7 bases from J, the junction contained 4 bases not matched to a gene. The CDR3 bases are TGTGCCACCAGTGATGGCGGGACTAGCGGGAGAAATGAGCAGTTCTTC. Its translation: CATSDGGTSGRNEQFF.